This note documents a single T cell receptor beta chain sequence. The antigen is not known. TCRdb's table, derived via immunoSEQ multiplex PCR, lists solely in-frame clones and lacks some. The sample includes a few thousand clones, around three fifths of them seen just once. This CDR3 is 14 amino acids long. With V trimmed by 5 bases and J by 5 bases, 7 bases remained unmatched. Germline V gene sequence: CDR1 MDHEN, CDR2 SYDVKM. This specimen comes from a study of tumor-infiltrating lymphocytes in localized non-small cell lung cancer. Study information: Each patient gave resected tumor and non-adjacent uninvolved lung tissue.

Study-level findings and limits: T-cell fraction did not differ between immunotypes IM1 and IM2. Only some patients had TCR sequencing, depending on available tissue. Different pieces of the same tissue were used for each assay.

V and J are TRBV28 and TRBJ1-2; 8 nucleotides agree with TRBD1. Sequencing used uninvolved lung tissue not adjacent to the tumor. The source of this sequence is a human donor with non-small cell lung cancer. CDR3 sequence: CASSNLDRGYGYTF. The CDR3, as DNA: TGTGCCAGCAGTAATTTAGACAGGGGATATGGCTACACCTTC.